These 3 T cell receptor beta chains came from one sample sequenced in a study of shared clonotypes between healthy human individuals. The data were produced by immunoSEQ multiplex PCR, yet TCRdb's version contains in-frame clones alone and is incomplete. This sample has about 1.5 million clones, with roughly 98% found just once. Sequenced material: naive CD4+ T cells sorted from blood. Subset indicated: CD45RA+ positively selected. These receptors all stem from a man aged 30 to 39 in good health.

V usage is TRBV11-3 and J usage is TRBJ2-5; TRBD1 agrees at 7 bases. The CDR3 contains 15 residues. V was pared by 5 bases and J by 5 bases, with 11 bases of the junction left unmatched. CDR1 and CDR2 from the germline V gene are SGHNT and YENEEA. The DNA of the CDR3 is TGTGCCAGCAGCCGAAGAACAGGGGATTGGGAGACCCAGTACTTC. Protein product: CASSRRTGDWETQYF.

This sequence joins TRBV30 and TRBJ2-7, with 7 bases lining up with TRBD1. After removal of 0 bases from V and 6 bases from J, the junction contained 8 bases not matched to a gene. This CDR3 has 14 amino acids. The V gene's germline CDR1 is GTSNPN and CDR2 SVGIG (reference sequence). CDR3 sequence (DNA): TGTGCCTGGAGTGTAAACAGGGGTCTCTCCGAGCAGTACTTC. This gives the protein CAWSVNRGLSEQYF.

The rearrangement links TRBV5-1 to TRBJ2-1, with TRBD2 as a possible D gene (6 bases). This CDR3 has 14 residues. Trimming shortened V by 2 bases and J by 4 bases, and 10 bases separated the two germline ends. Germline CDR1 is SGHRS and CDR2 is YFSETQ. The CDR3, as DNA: TGCGCCAGCAGCTTTCGGGAGATGTACAATGAGCAGTTCTTC. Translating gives CASSFREMYNEQFF.